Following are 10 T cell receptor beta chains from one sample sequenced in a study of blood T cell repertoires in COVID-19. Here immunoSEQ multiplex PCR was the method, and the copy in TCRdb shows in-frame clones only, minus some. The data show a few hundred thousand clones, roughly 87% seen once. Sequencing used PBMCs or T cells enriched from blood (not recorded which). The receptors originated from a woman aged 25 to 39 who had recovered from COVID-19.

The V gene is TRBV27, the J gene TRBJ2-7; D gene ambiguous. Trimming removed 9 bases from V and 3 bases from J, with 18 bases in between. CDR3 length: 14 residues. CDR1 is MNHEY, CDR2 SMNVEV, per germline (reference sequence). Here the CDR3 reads CASRPSGGIYEQYF. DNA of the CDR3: TGTGCCAGTCGACCGTCTGGCGGCATCTACGAGCAGTACTTC.

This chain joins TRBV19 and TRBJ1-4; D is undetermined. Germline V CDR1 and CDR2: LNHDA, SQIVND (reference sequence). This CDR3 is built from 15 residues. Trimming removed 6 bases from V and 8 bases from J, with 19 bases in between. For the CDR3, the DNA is TGTGCCAGTAGAAGCGGCGCCTATAGGGAAGAAAAACTGTTTTTT. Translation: CASRSGAYREEKLFF. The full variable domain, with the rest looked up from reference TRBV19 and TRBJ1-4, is DGGITQSPKYLFRKEGQNVTLSCEQNLNHDAMYWYRQDPGQGLRLIYYSQIVNDFQKGDIAEGYSVSREKKESFPLTVTSAQKNPTAFYLCASRSGAYREEKLFFGSGTQLSVL.

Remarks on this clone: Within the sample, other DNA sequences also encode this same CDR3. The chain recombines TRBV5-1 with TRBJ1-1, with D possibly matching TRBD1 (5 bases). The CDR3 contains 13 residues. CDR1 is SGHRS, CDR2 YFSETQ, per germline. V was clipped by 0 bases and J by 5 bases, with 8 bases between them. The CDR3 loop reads CASSLGGGTEAFF. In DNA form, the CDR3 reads TGCGCCAGCAGCTTGGGGGGCGGAACTGAAGCTTTCTTT.

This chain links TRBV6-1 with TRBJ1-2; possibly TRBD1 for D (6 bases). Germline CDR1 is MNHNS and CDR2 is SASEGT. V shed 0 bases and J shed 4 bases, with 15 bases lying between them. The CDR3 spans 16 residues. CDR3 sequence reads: CASSEALQGTSYGYTF. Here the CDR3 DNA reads TGTGCCAGCAGTGAAGCGTTACAGGGTACCTCCTATGGCTACACCTTC.

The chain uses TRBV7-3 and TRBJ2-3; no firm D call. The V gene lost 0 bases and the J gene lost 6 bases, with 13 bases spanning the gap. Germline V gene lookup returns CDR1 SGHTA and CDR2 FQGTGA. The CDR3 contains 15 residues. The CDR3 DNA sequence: TGTGCCAGCAGCTTAACCGGTCCTCCTAGTGATACGCAGTATTTT. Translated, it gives CASSLTGPPSDTQYF.

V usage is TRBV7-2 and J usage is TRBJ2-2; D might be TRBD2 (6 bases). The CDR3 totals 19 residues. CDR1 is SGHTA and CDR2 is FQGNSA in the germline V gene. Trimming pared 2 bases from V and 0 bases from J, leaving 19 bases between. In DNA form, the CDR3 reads TGTGCCAGCAGCTTATTTCGGTGGGTAGGGACTCCGAACACCGGGGAGCTGTTTTTT. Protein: CASSLFRWVGTPNTGELFF. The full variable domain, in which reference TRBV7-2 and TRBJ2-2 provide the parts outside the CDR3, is GAGVSQSPSNKVTEKGKDVELRCDPISGHTALYWYRQSLGQGLEFLIYFQGNSAPDKSGLPSDRFSAERTGGSVSTLTIQRTQQEDSAVYLCASSLFRWVGTPNTGELFFGEGSRLTVL.

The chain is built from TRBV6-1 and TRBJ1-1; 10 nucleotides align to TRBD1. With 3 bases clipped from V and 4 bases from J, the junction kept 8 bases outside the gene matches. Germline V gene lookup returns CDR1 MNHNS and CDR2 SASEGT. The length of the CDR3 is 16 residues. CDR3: CASSDVQTGGGTEAFF. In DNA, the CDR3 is TGTGCCAGCAGTGACGTCCAGACAGGGGGCGGCACTGAAGCTTTCTTT.

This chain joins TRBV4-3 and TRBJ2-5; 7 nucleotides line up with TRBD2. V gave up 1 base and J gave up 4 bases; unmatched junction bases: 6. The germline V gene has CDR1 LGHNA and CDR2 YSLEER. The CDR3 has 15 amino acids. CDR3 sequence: CASSQGASGAETQYF. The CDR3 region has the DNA TGCGCCAGCAGCCAAGGAGCTAGCGGCGCAGAGACCCAGTACTTC.

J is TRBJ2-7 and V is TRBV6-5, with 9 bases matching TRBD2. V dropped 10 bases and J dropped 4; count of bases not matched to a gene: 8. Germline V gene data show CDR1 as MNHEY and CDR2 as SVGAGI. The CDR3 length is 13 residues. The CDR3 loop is CATRPSGVYEQYF. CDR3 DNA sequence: TGTGCCACCAGGCCTAGCGGGGTATACGAGCAGTACTTC.

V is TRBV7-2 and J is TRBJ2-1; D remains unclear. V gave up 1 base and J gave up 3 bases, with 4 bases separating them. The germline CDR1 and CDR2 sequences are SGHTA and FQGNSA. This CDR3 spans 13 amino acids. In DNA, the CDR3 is TGTGCCAGCAGCTTAGACTACTACAATGAGCAGTTCTTC. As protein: CASSLDYYNEQFF.